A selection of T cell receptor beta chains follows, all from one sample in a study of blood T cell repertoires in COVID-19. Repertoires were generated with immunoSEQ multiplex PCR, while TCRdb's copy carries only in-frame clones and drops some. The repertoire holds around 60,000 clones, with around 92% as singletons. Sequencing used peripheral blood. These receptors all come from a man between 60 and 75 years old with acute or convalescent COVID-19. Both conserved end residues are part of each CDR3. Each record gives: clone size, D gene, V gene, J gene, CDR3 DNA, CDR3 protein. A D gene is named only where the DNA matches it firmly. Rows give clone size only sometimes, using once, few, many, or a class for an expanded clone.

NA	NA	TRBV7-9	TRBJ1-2	TGTGCCAGCAGAAGCAGCGGGGCCCATAACTATGGCTACACCTTC	CASRSSGAHNYGYTF
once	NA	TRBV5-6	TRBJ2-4	TGTGCCAGCAGCTTGGGGAGTATCGGAAACATTCAGTACTTC	CASSLGSIGNIQYF
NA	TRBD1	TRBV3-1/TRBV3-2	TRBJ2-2	TGTGCCAGCAGCCTTGGGACAGGGGGATCTCCTGGCACCGGGGAGCTGTTTTTT	CASSLGTGGSPGTGELFF
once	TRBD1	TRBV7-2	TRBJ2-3	TGTGCCAGCAGCTTAGGGGGACAGCGCACAGATACGCAGTATTTT	CASSLGGQRTDTQYF
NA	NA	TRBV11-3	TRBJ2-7	TGTGCCAGCAGCCGTAGTAGGCAAGGCGGCGAGCAGTACTTC	CASSRSRQGGEQYF
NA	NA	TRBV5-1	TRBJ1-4	TGCGCCAGCAGCTTCGACCCGGGGCGGGGGGAAAAACTGTTTTTT	CASSFDPGRGEKLFF
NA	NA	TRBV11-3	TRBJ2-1	TGTGCCAGCAGCTTAGTCCCATCAGTCAATGAGCAGTTCTTC	CASSLVPSVNEQFF
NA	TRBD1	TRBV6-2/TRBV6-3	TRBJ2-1	TGTGCCAGCAGTTACCAGGCCCGCGTCCAGGGGGCGGAATTGGGTGAGCAGTTCTTC	CASSYQARVQGAELGEQFF
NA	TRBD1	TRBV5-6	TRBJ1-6	TGTGCCAGCAGCAAGCAGGGGGCAGGGAATTCACCCCTCCACTTT	CASSKQGAGNSPLHF
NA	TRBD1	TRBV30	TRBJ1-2	TGTGCCTGGACCCTTCGAGGGGGCGATGGCTACACCTTC	CAWTLRGGDGYTF
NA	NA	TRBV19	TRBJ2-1	TGTGCCAGTAGTGTTGATAGAGAGGGATACAATGAGCAGTTCTTC	CASSVDREGYNEQFF
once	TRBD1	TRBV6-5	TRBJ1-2	TGTGCCAGCAGCCCCGGGACAGGGGGACGCTACACCTTC	CASSPGTGGRYTF
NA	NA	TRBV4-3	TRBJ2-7	TGCGCCAGCAGCCAAGATGTAGAGAGAGGCTCCTACGAGCAGTACTTC	CASSQDVERGSYEQYF
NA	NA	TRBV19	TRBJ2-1	TGTGCCAGTAGTCTACCCCGCGGGCAGCTCAATGAGCAGTTCTTC	CASSLPRGQLNEQFF
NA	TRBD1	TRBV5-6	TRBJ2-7	TGTGCCAGCAGCCCGGGACAGGGGGCTTCCTACGAGCAGTACTTC	CASSPGQGASYEQYF
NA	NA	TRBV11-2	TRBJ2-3	TGTGCCAGCAGCCCAGGGCGGACACCTAGCACAGATACGCAGTATTTT	CASSPGRTPSTDTQYF
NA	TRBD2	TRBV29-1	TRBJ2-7	TGCAGCGTTGAGTCGGGAGGAGGGTACGAGCAGTACTTC	CSVESGGGYEQYF
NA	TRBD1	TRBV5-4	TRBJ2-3	TGTGCCAGCAGCAGAACAGGGGGCGCGCGGACAGATACGCAGTATTTT	CASSRTGGARTDTQYF
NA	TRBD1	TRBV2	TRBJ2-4	TGTGCCAGCAGCTGGGACAGGGACCCAAACATTCAGTACTTC	CASSWDRDPNIQYF
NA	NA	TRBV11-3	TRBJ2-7	TGTGCCAGCAGCTTAGGGCCTCGCGAGCAGTACTTC	CASSLGPREQYF
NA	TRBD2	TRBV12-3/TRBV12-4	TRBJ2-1	TGTGCCAGCAGTATCAAGCGGGAGTGGAAGTTCTTC	CASSIKREWKFF
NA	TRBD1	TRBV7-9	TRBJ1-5	TGTGCCAGCAGCATAGGGACAGGGGGCGGTCAGCCCCAGCATTTT	CASSIGTGGGQPQHF
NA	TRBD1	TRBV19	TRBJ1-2	TGTGCCAGTAGTGAATACAGGGGGCGCACCTATGGCTACACCTTC	CASSEYRGRTYGYTF
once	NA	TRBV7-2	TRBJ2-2	TGTGCCAGCAGCTTAGAAGGGGGGGCTTGGTCTGCGGAGCTGTTTTTT	CASSLEGGAWSAELFF
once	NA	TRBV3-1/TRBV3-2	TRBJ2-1	TGTGCCAGCAGAGGGGGAGATGAGCAGTTCTTC	CASRGGDEQFF